Listed below are T cell receptor beta chains from one sample, sequenced in a study of siplizumab effects on memory and regulatory T cells. Method: immunoSEQ multiplex PCR; TCRdb's copy keeps in-frame clones and lacks some. The sample has about 56,000 clones; over 95% are singletons. Specimen: naive CD8+ T cells sorted from blood. The receptors come from a human donor in good health. Each CDR3 is given with its conserved first and last residue. D genes are given only for firm matches. Only part of the rows carry a size: once, few, many, or a class if the clone is expanded.

>-|TRBD1|TRBJ1-4|TRBV27
TGTGCCAGCAGTTTATCGCAGGGGGACGAAAAACTGTTTTTT
CASSLSQGDEKLFF
>-|-|TRBJ1-5|TRBV28
TGTGCCAGCAGTTTATTAACAGGGTTGATTCAGCCCCAGCATTTT
CASSLLTGLIQPQHF
>-|-|TRBJ2-7|TRBV27
TGTGCCAGCAGCCCGAAAGGGGTGGGGGAGCAGTACTTC
CASSPKGVGEQYF
>-|TRBD2|TRBJ2-5|TRBV27
TGTGCCAGCAGTTCCCCCTTTAGCGGGAGGCGGGAGACCCAGTACTTC
CASSSPFSGRRETQYF
>-|-|TRBJ2-1|TRBV7-9
TGTGCCAGCAGCTTAGGAGTTGGTGGGGTCGATGAGCAGTTCTTC
CASSLGVGGVDEQFF
>-|TRBD2|TRBJ2-3|TRBV6-5
TGTGCCACCAGCGGGGGGCCCGCGGATACGCAGTATTTT
CATSGGPADTQYF
>-|-|TRBJ1-6|TRBV7-6
TGTGCCAGCAGCCCCACCGGTAGGAATTCACCCCTCCACTTT
CASSPTGRNSPLHF
>-|TRBD2|TRBJ2-3|TRBV7-8
TGTGCCGGCAGCTGGGGACTAGCGGGCACAGATACGCAGTATTTT
CAGSWGLAGTDTQYF
>-|-|TRBJ2-7|TRBV27
TGTGCCAGCAGTTTAAGGCTAGACCCTCACTACGAGCAGTACTTC
CASSLRLDPHYEQYF
>-|-|TRBJ1-4|TRBV7-9
TGTGCCAGCAGCTTAACTAATGAAAAACTGTTTTTT
CASSLTNEKLFF
>-|-|TRBJ2-7|TRBV4-2
TGTGCCAGCAGCCAAGATTGGGGCCACGAGCAGTACTTC
CASSQDWGHEQYF
>-|-|TRBJ1-1|TRBV5-6
TGTGCCAGCAGGATCCGGAACACTGAAGCTTTCTTT
CASRIRNTEAFF
>-|-|TRBJ2-7|TRBV25-1
TGTGCCAGCAGTGACCCCCCCTACGAGCAGTACTTC
CASSDPPYEQYF
>-|-|TRBJ2-7|TRBV4-2
TGTGCCAGCAGCCAAGTCCAGGGCAGCTCCTACGAGCAGTACTTC
CASSQVQGSSYEQYF
>-|-|TRBJ2-1|TRBV19
TGTGCCAGTAGTATATGGGACAAAAACAATGAGCAGTTCTTC
CASSIWDKNNEQFF
>-|TRBD2|TRBJ2-5|TRBV2
TGTGCCAGCCGAGGACTAGCGGAGAAAGAGAAAGAGACCCAGTACTTC
CASRGLAEKEKETQYF
>-|-|TRBJ2-1|TRBV7-9
TGTGCCAGCAGCTCGATAGTGCCGTGGAGCGGGTATAACAATGAGCAGTTCTTC
CASSSIVPWSGYNNEQFF
>-|-|TRBJ2-7|TRBV28
TGTGCCAGCAGTCCCCCAGAGTACGAGCAGTACTTC
CASSPPEYEQYF
>once|-|TRBJ2-7|TRBV7-6
TGTGCCAGCAGCTTCACGATGAGAGGTGGCGAGCAGTACTTC
CASSFTMRGGEQYF
>-|TRBD1|TRBJ2-7|TRBV2
TGTGCCAGCAGTGGGGGGCGAGGGACAGACTCCCACGAGCAGTACTTC
CASSGGRGTDSHEQYF
>-|-|TRBJ2-7|TRBV7-9
TGTGCCAGCAGCCAGCTTCCGGATAAGGGCTCCTACGAGCAGTACTTC
CASSQLPDKGSYEQYF
>once|TRBD1|TRBJ2-7|TRBV6-5
TGTGCCAGCAGTTACGTTTCGACAGGGAAAATGAACGAGCAGTACTTC
CASSYVSTGKMNEQYF
>-|TRBD2|TRBJ2-7|TRBV6-5
TGTGCCAGCAGCTTGGGACTAGCGGGCAACTACGAGCAGTACTTC
CASSLGLAGNYEQYF
>-|-|TRBJ2-7|TRBV29-1
TGCAGCGTTGAACTAGACGGGAGATCGTACGAGCAGTACTTC
CSVELDGRSYEQYF
>-|TRBD2|TRBJ2-1|TRBV7-3
TGTGCCAGCAGCTTACTAGCGGGACAATACAATGAGCAGTTCTTC
CASSLLAGQYNEQFF
>-|TRBD2|TRBJ2-2|TRBV9
TGTGCCAGCAGCGTAGACGGGGGAGGGACCGGGGAGCTGTTTTTT
CASSVDGGGTGELFF
>-|TRBD2|TRBJ2-1|TRBV9
TGTGCCAGCAGCGACCGGACTAGCGCGATCGATGAGCAGTTCTTC
CASSDRTSAIDEQFF
>-|-|TRBJ1-1|TRBV4-3
TGCGCCAGCAGCCAAGCCACCCAGTGGGGGACTGAAGCTTTCTTT
CASSQATQWGTEAFF
>-|-|TRBJ1-1|TRBV5-6
TGTGCCAGCAGCTCCTACAGCGAGAACACTGAAGCTTTCTTT
CASSSYSENTEAFF
>-|TRBD1|TRBJ2-7|TRBV13
TGTGCCAGCAGCGCCCGCGGCGGGACAGGGAACTACGAGCAGTACTTC
CASSARGGTGNYEQYF
>-|TRBD2|TRBJ2-6|TRBV7-9
TGTGCCAGCAGCCCGCAGCGGGGCGCCGGCCATGGGGCCAACGTCCTGACTTTC
CASSPQRGAGHGANVLTF
>-|-|TRBJ2-7|TRBV28
TGTGCCAGCAGTTTACCGACAGGTTTTTCCTACGAGCAGTACTTC
CASSLPTGFSYEQYF
>-|TRBD1|TRBJ1-4|TRBV28
TGTGCCACGGGACAGGTTTTTCAGGGGGTTGAAAAACTGTTTTTT
CATGQVFQGVEKLFF
>-|-|TRBJ1-5|TRBV7-2
TGTGCCAGCCGAAAGATGGACTATAGCAATCAGCCCCAGCATTTT
CASRKMDYSNQPQHF
>-|-|TRBJ1-5|TRBV27
TGTGCCAGCGGGCTTTCGCAAAATGGCAATCAGCCCCAGCATTTT
CASGLSQNGNQPQHF
>-|TRBD1|TRBJ2-7|TRBV9
TGTGCCAGCAGCGTCAGACCGGGACAGGGGCCCTACGAGCAGTACTTC
CASSVRPGQGPYEQYF
>-|TRBD1|TRBJ1-3|TRBV9
TGTGCCAGCAGTGGACAGGGGGCGAATCGCAACACCATATATTTT
CASSGQGANRNTIYF
>-|-|TRBJ2-1|TRBV7-2
TGTGCCAGCAGCTCCAGCTGGTCCTACAATGAGCAGTTCTTC
CASSSSWSYNEQFF
>-|-|TRBJ2-5|TRBV7-6
TGTGCCAGCAGCTATCGAGGGACCGGGGAGACCCAGTACTTC
CASSYRGTGETQYF
>-|-|TRBJ1-3|TRBV27
TGTGCCAGCACTAAACCTGGAAACACCATATATTTT
CASTKPGNTIYF
>-|-|TRBJ2-7|TRBV27
TGTGCCAGCAGTTTATCCCCGATCTACGAGCAGTACTTC
CASSLSPIYEQYF
>-|TRBD2|TRBJ2-1|TRBV6-1
TGTGCCAGCAGTGGACTAGCAGCCTACAATGAGCAGTTCTTC
CASSGLAAYNEQFF
>-|-|TRBJ2-7|TRBV4-1
TGCGCCAGCAGCCCCTCGACGGGTTACGAGCAGTACTTC
CASSPSTGYEQYF
>once|-|TRBJ2-2|TRBV30
TGTGCCTGGAGTGTAGGTGGAGCCGGGGAGCTGTTTTTT
CAWSVGGAGELFF
>-|TRBD2|TRBJ2-1|TRBV5-1
TGCGCCAGCAGCTTCGGACTAGCGGGAGGCTATGAGCAGTTCTTC
CASSFGLAGGYEQFF
>-|-|TRBJ1-1|TRBV14
TGTGCCAGCAGCCAATACGGGGGCCCCGAAGCTTTCTTT
CASSQYGGPEAFF
>-|-|TRBJ2-3|TRBV2
TGTGCCAGCACGGCCGGATCCGCTACGCAGTATTTT
CASTAGSATQYF
>-|-|TRBJ2-1|TRBV6-1
TGTGCCAGCAGTGAAGCGGGGGGGCCGACCCTCTACAATGAGCAGTTCTTC
CASSEAGGPTLYNEQFF
>once|-|TRBJ1-5|TRBV5-1
TGCGCCAGCAGCTTGCGAGTCAGGGTTGAGGTTCGGCAGCCCCAGCATTTT
CASSLRVRVEVRQPQHF
>once|-|TRBJ2-3|TRBV9
TGTGCCAGCAGCGCGGGGGAGGTAGATAGCACAGATACGCAGTATTTT
CASSAGEVDSTDTQYF